Presented here are 14 T cell receptor beta chains from one specimen sequenced in a study of identical twins. TCRdb reanalysed the 5' RACE reads using MiXCR and keeps one entry per CDR3 protein. Altogether approximately 1.8 million distinct CDR3 sequences are present, more than 30% being singletons, with the ten largest covering under 0.35%. Sequenced: cord blood. These receptors all stem from a newborn girl in good health.

This clonotype was counted ten times or more. The V call is TRBV13, the J call TRBJ2-1, with a weak D call TRBD2 (6 bases). Germline V gene data show CDR1 as PRHDT and CDR2 as FYEKMQ (reference sequence). Trimming took off 2 bases at V and 0 bases at J, with 8 bases between the two ends. The CDR3 covers 15 residues. The CDR3 DNA sequence: TGTGCCAGCAGCTTATACGGGGGCTCCTACAATGAGCAGTTCTTC. Its translation is CASSLYGGSYNEQFF.

The chain couples TRBV13 to TRBJ2-3, with TRBD2 matching over 8 bases. V shed 1 base, J shed 1 base, and the junction held 4 bases outside the gene matches. Germline CDR1 is PRHDT and CDR2 is FYEKMQ (reference sequence). The CDR3 sequence is 16 residues long. CDR3 DNA: TGTGCCAGCAGCTTAGTCGGGACTAGACGCACAGATACGCAGTATTTT. Protein: CASSLVGTRRTDTQYF.

Many counts were recorded for this clonotype. The chain links TRBV7-2 to TRBJ2-7, with D unresolved. This CDR3 is built from 13 residues. Between the trimmed V and J ends, which lost 4 bases and 3 bases, there was a span of 10 bases. Germline V gene lookup returns CDR1 SGHTA and CDR2 FQGNSA. This chain's CDR3 is CASSSQFYYEQYF. CDR3 nucleotides: TGTGCCAGCAGCTCACAGTTTTACTACGAGCAGTACTTC. The full variable domain, completed using reference TRBV7-2 and TRBJ2-7, is GAGVSQSPSNKVTEKGKDVELRCDPISGHTALYWYRQSLGQGLEFLIYFQGNSAPDKSGLPSDRFSAERTGGSVSTLTIQRTQQEDSAVYLCASSSQFYYEQYFGPGTRLTVT.

The V gene is TRBV3-1, the J gene TRBJ1-6, with D tentatively TRBD1 (6 bases). The CDR3 has 16 residues. The ends were cut back, 1 base at V and 11 bases at J, with 18 bases in the middle. Per germline, CDR1 LGHDT and CDR2 YNNKEL (reference sequence). CDR3: CASSQVGTGRIAPLHF. CDR3 sequence (DNA): TGTGCCAGCAGCCAAGTTGGAACAGGGAGAATTGCACCCCTCCACTTT.

The chain links TRBV5-1 to TRBJ2-5, with 10 bases fitting TRBD2. The germline V gene has CDR1 SGHRS and CDR2 YFSETQ. Trimming removed 4 bases from V and 11 bases from J; junction bases left unmatched: 17. The CDR3 extends over 16 amino acids. The CDR3 nucleotides read TGCGCCAGCAGCCCGTGGACTAGCGGAGATTTGGATGAGCAGTACTTC. Translating gives CASSPWTSGDLDEQYF.

This clonotype was seen once. This rearrangement joins TRBV20-1 to TRBJ1-5, with D maybe TRBD1 (6 bases). The CDR3 contains 16 residues. Germline V gene lookup returns CDR1 DFQATT and CDR2 SNEGSKA (reference sequence). Trimming took off 0 bases at V and 0 bases at J, with 12 bases between the two ends. CDR3 nucleotides: TGCAGTGCTAGAGATGCCGGGACAATTAGCAATCAGCCCCAGCATTTT. It is translated as CSARDAGTISNQPQHF.

The chain uses TRBV9 and TRBJ2-1, with TRBD1 as a possible D gene (5 bases). V lost 3 bases to trimming and J lost 13 bases, with 23 bases between them. CDR3 size: 15 residues. Germline V gene sequence: CDR1 SGDLS, CDR2 YYNGEE. Here the CDR3 reads CASSALGPALETQFF. The CDR3 DNA follows: TGTGCCAGCAGCGCCCTGGGGCCTGCTCTAGAGACCCAGTTCTTC.

This clonotype was observed many times. J is TRBJ2-3 and V is TRBV29-1; TRBD2 agrees at 8 bases. The CDR3 length is 16 residues. Germline CDR1 is SQVTM and CDR2 is ANQGSEA. The J segment lost 6 bases and the V segment lost 3 bases, leaving 14 bases of the junction unmatched. CDR3 amino acids: CSVDPRGGSSLDTQYF. CDR3 nucleotide sequence: TGCAGCGTTGACCCTCGGGGGGGCTCTTCTCTGGATACGCAGTATTTT.

This clonotype showed up just a few times. This sequence joins TRBV3-1 and TRBJ2-4; TRBD2 matches 10 bases. The CDR3 sequence is 14 residues long. V lost 2 bases and J lost 7; bases outside the gene matches: 2. Germline V lookup: CDR1 LGHDT, CDR2 YNNKEL (reference sequence). The CDR3 DNA sequence: TGTGCCAGCAGCCAAAGCGGGGGGGTGAACATTCAGTACTTC. Its protein is CASSQSGGVNIQYF.

Only a few counts were recorded for this clonotype. The chain uses TRBV7-9 and TRBJ1-5, with TRBD1 as a possible D gene (6 bases). The CDR3 is made up of 16 amino acids. V lost 6 bases, J lost 2 bases, and 17 bases lay in between. CDR1 is SEHNR and CDR2 is FQNEAQ in the germline V gene (reference sequence). CDR3 in DNA: TGTGCCAGCAGTCCCCTCGGGGGCGCGGGCAATCAGCCCCAGCATTTT. Protein product: CASSPLGGAGNQPQHF.

This clonotype was observed a few times. This rearrangement joins TRBV25-1 to TRBJ1-1; no definite D call. Germline CDR1 reads MGHDK; CDR2 reads SYGVNS. The CDR3 length is 14 residues. V was trimmed by 1 base and J by 1 base, leaving 7 bases between them. The CDR3 loop reads CASSEWRGNTEAFF. The CDR3 DNA reads TGTGCCAGCAGTGAATGGCGGGGGAACACTGAAGCTTTCTTT. Combining the CDR3 with reference TRBV25-1 and TRBJ1-1 gives the whole variable domain EADIYQTPRYLVIGTGKKITLECSQTMGHDKMYWYQQDPGMELHLIHYSYGVNSTEKGDLSSESTVSRIRTEHFPLTLESARPSHTSQYLCASSEWRGNTEAFFGQGTRLTVV.

The J gene is TRBJ1-6, the V gene TRBV2; TRBD1 agrees at 8 bases. CDR1 is SNHLY and CDR2 is FYNNEI in the germline V gene. This CDR3 region has 16 residues. J was trimmed by 1 base and V by 8 bases; bases with no gene match: 7. CDR3 loop: CASARDRRSYNSPLHF. DNA for the CDR3: TGTGCCAGCGCACGGGACAGGCGATCCTATAATTCACCCCTCCACTTT.

This clonotype was counted a few times. The chain employs TRBV3-1 and TRBJ2-7; D may be TRBD2 (6 bases). The CDR3 sequence is 14 residues long. Germline lookup yields CDR1 LGHDT and CDR2 YNNKEL (reference sequence). V lost 0 bases to trimming and J lost 3 bases, with 9 bases between them. CDR3 amino acids: CASSQDYGGYEQYF. The CDR3 DNA sequence: TGTGCCAGCAGCCAAGACTACGGGGGCTACGAGCAGTACTTC.

This clonotype occurred many times. The chain couples TRBV20-1 to TRBJ1-5; no reliable D call. The V and J ends lost 1 base and 1 base respectively, with 5 bases between them. CDR3 length equals 13 residues. From germline, CDR1 is DFQATT and CDR2 SNEGSKA (reference sequence). The CDR3 sequence: CSARVRSNQPQHF. The CDR3 DNA follows: TGCAGTGCTAGAGTCAGGAGCAATCAGCCCCAGCATTTT.